This entry lists 20 T cell receptor beta chains sequenced from one sample in a study of T cells in Graves' hyperthyroidism and ophthalmopathy. The TCR beta CDR3 regions underwent amplification using RNA transcripts as the source. Carried out on the TCR CDR3, a first-round RT-PCR used the HTBI primer set. In TCRdb, the multiplex PCR reads were re-called with MiXCR into one record per CDR3 protein. The profile shows roughly 300,000 distinct CDR3 sequences, around 25% of them singletons. Sequenced sample: blood. The source is a man between 40 and 49 years old with Graves' hyperthyroidism that later progressed to Graves' ophthalmopathy.

This chain links TRBV28 with TRBJ2-5; 8 positions agree with TRBD1. Germline-derived CDR1 and CDR2 are MDHEN and SYDVKM. The CDR3 is 14 residues long. V shed 5 bases, J shed 3 bases, and the junction held 5 bases outside the gene matches. In DNA form, the CDR3 reads TGTGCCAGCAGTACCCAGGGGGCGGAAGAGACCCAGTACTTC. Residues: CASSTQGAEETQYF.

This clonotype was observed a few times. The chain couples TRBV28 to TRBJ1-5; no reliable D call. Germline CDR1 reads MDHEN; CDR2 reads SYDVKM. Trimming removed 8 bases from V and 2 bases from J, with 10 bases in between. The CDR3 extends over 13 amino acids. This chain's CDR3 is CASDTRRNQPQHF. The CDR3, as DNA: TGTGCCAGCGATACACGTCGCAATCAGCCCCAGCATTTT. Complete variable domain (other parts from reference TRBV28 and TRBJ1-5): DVKVTQSSRYLVKRTGEKVFLECVQDMDHENMFWYRQDPGLGLRLIYFSYDVKMKEKGDIPEGYSVSREKKERFSLILESASTNQTSMYLCASDTRRNQPQHFGDGTRLSIL.

This clonotype was seen many times. The chain links TRBV4-2 to TRBJ1-1, with TRBD1 matching over 7 bases. V lost 2 bases and J lost 5; bases outside the gene matches: 8. There are 15 residues in the CDR3. Germline loops: CDR1 LGHNA, CDR2 YNFKEQ. Written as DNA, the CDR3 is TGTGCCAGCAGCCAATCGACAGGGAGAAAAACTGAAGCTTTCTTT. Amino acid sequence: CASSQSTGRKTEAFF.

This clonotype came up many times. The chain has TRBV27 and TRBJ1-2; 10 bases map to TRBD1. The germline V gene encodes CDR1 MNHEY and CDR2 SMNVEV (reference sequence). Trimming at V came to 5 bases and at J to 7 bases, leaving 10 bases not matched to a gene. The CDR3 sequence is 15 residues long. CDR3 protein: CASSRPGTGDSGYTF. The CDR3, as DNA: TGTGCCAGCAGTAGGCCCGGGACAGGGGATTCTGGCTACACCTTC.

V gene TRBV6-2 or TRBV6-3 combines with J gene TRBJ1-1, with no clear D. The V gene lost 0 bases and the J gene lost 11 bases, with 10 bases spanning the gap. The CDR3 runs 12 residues. Germline V gene sequence: CDR1 MNHEY, CDR2 SVGEGT. Written as DNA, the CDR3 is TGTGCCAGCAGTTACTCAGGCAGTCCCGCTTTCTTT. It encodes CASSYSGSPAFF.

This clonotype was observed many times. The rearrangement joins TRBV10-3 to TRBJ1-1, with D tentatively TRBD1 (5 bases). Trimming took 5 bases from V and 6 from J, leaving 16 bases between them. This CDR3 has 14 amino acids. Germline V gene lookup returns CDR1 ENHRY and CDR2 SYGVKD. In DNA form, the CDR3 reads TGTGCCATCAGTCCCGCGGGACTGTGGGCTGAAGCTTTCTTT. Its protein is CAISPAGLWAEAFF.

V and J are TRBV28 and TRBJ2-7; tentatively, D is TRBD2 (7 bases). In germline, CDR1 is MDHEN, CDR2 SYDVKM. CDR3 length: 13 residues. Trimming took off 7 bases at V and 2 bases at J, with 12 bases between the two ends. Here the CDR3 DNA reads TGTGCCAGCACGGCGGGGGCCCCCTACGAGCAGTACTTC. Translating it yields CASTAGAPYEQYF.

There are a few counts of this clonotype. This rearrangement joins TRBV18 to TRBJ1-5; TRBD1 might be the D (5 bases). Germline V gene lookup returns CDR1 KGHSH and CDR2 LQKENI. With 1 base removed from V and 5 bases from J, the gap between germline ends came to 6 bases. The length of the CDR3 is 13 residues. CDR3 residues: CASSPRGDQPQHF. CDR3 in DNA: TGTGCCAGCTCACCACGGGGGGATCAGCCCCAGCATTTT.

The chain uses TRBV5-4 and TRBJ2-7; the match to TRBD2 covers 13 bases. Germline CDR1 reads SGHNT; CDR2 reads YYREEE (reference sequence). J lost 12 bases, V lost 4 bases, and 10 bases had no gene match. CDR3 length: 14 amino acids. This CDR3 is CASSEGTSGIVAYF. CDR3 sequence (DNA): TGTGCCAGCAGCGAGGGGACTAGCGGGATTGTTGCGTACTTC.

This clonotype was counted ten times or more. This rearrangement joins TRBV27 to TRBJ2-2; 8 bases agree with TRBD2. This CDR3 is built from 14 residues. V shed 6 bases and J 6 bases; nucleotides not matched to a gene: 6. CDR1 and CDR2 (germline): MNHEY, SMNVEV (reference sequence). Here the CDR3 reads CASRGLALPGELFF. The CDR3 DNA reads as TGTGCCAGCAGAGGACTAGCCTTACCCGGGGAGCTGTTTTTT.

This clonotype was seen at least ten times. This chain joins TRBV28 and TRBJ1-2; D is perhaps TRBD1 (6 bases). The CDR3 contains 15 residues. The germline V gene has CDR1 MDHEN and CDR2 SYDVKM. Trimming removed 5 bases at V and 6 bases at J, with 19 bases between. The CDR3 here is CASSPVWTVYHGYTF. CDR3 in DNA: TGTGCCAGCAGTCCTGTATGGACAGTCTACCATGGCTACACCTTC.

Only a few counts were recorded for this clonotype. The rearrangement joins TRBV19 to TRBJ1-6, with D hard to call. The CDR3 totals 13 residues. Germline V gene data show CDR1 as LNHDA and CDR2 as SQIVND (reference sequence). With 2 bases removed from V and 11 bases from J, the gap between germline ends came to 10 bases. In DNA, the CDR3 is TGTGCCAGTAGTATATCTCAAACGGCACCCCTCCACTTT. Its translation is CASSISQTAPLHF. Full variable domain (rest looked up from reference TRBV19 and TRBJ1-6): DGGITQSPKYLFRKEGQNVTLSCEQNLNHDAMYWYRQDPGQGLRLIYYSQIVNDFQKGDIAEGYSVSREKKESFPLTVTSAQKNPTAFYLCASSISQTAPLHFGNGTRLTVT.

This clonotype was observed many times. This chain links TRBV27 with TRBJ1-6, with D tentatively TRBD1 (6 bases). Germline V lookup: CDR1 MNHEY, CDR2 SMNVEV (reference sequence). V lost 5 bases and J 9 bases, leaving 23 bases between the germline ends. The CDR3 runs 17 residues. The CDR3 DNA follows: TGTGCCAGCAGTAATAACAGGGAAGTATTCTGGCGTTCACCCCTCCACTTT. Translated, it gives CASSNNREVFWRSPLHF.

The chain joins TRBV19 to TRBJ2-5; D possibly corresponds to TRBD2 (5 bases). Trimming stripped 6 bases from V and 5 bases from J, with 16 bases between. Per the germline V gene, CDR1 is LNHDA and CDR2 is SQIVND (reference sequence). The CDR3 sequence is 14 residues long. The CDR3 loop reads CASRARAGGETQYF. CDR3 DNA: TGTGCCAGTAGGGCCCGGGCGGGTGGTGAGACCCAGTACTTC.

There are many counts of this clonotype. The chain recombines TRBV29-1 with TRBJ2-7; possibly TRBD1 or TRBD2 for D (5 bases each). V was clipped by 6 bases and J by 0 bases, with 18 bases between them. Germline V lookup: CDR1 SQVTM, CDR2 ANQGSEA. The CDR3 has 15 amino acids. CDR3 coding DNA: TGCAGCGTCGCCGTGCGTTGGGGGAACTCCTACGAGCAGTACTTC. Amino acid sequence: CSVAVRWGNSYEQYF.

This clonotype showed up many times. The J gene is TRBJ1-5, the V gene TRBV30, with no clear D. Germline lookup yields CDR1 GTSNPN and CDR2 SVGIG (reference sequence). The CDR3 length is 13 residues. Trimming stripped 0 bases from V and 5 bases from J, with 8 bases between. In nucleotides, the CDR3 is TGTGCCTGGAGTGTTGGACCGCATCAGCCCCAGCATTTT. Translating gives CAWSVGPHQPQHF.

The table lists this clonotype with many counts. The chain combines TRBV20-1 with TRBJ1-1; no clear D. The germline gives CDR1 DFQATT, CDR2 SNEGSKA (reference sequence). This CDR3 is 12 amino acids long. V lost 0 bases to trimming and J lost 4 bases, with 6 bases between them. The CDR3 reads CSARDPSTEAFF. CDR3 sequence (DNA): TGCAGTGCTAGAGACCCCTCCACTGAAGCTTTCTTT.

This clonotype was counted ten times or more. This chain joins TRBV6-2 or TRBV6-3 and TRBJ1-3; TRBD1 matches 8 bases. The CDR3 runs 16 residues. The J segment lost 0 bases and the V segment lost 6 bases, leaving 7 bases of the junction unmatched. The germline V gene has CDR1 MNHEY and CDR2 SVGEGT. CDR3 region: CASSRAGTGSGNTIYF. The CDR3 nucleotides are TGTGCCAGCAGCCGGGCCGGGACAGGCTCTGGAAACACCATATATTTT.

The genes are TRBV5-1 and TRBJ2-2; 8 nucleotides agree with TRBD1. Losses at the gene ends were 7 bases for V and 7 bases for J; bases not matched to a gene: 6. The CDR3 covers 13 residues. Looked up from germline, CDR1 is SGHRS and CDR2 is YFSETQ. Here the CDR3 DNA reads TGCGCCAGCGGACAGGGTATTGGCGGGGAGCTGTTTTTT. This codes for CASGQGIGGELFF.

The chain joins TRBV28 to TRBJ1-2; a possible D gene is TRBD1 (5 bases). Trimming removed 2 bases from V and 11 bases from J, with 12 bases in between. Germline assignment: CDR1 MDHEN and CDR2 SYDVKM. The CDR3 has 12 residues. In DNA form, the CDR3 reads TGTGCCAGCAGTTTAGGGGCCAGACTATACACCTTC. Translation gives CASSLGARLYTF.